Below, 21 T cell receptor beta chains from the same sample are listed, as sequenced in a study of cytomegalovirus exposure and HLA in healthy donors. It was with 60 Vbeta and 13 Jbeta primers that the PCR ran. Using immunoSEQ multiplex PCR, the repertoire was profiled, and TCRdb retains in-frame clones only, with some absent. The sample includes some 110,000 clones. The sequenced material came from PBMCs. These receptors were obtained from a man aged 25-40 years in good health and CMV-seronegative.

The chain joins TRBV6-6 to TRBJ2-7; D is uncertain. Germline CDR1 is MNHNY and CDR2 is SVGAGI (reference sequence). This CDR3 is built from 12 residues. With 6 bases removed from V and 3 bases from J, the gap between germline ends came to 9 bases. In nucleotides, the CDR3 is TGTGCCAGCAGCACACCAAACTACGAGCAGTACTTC. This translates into CASSTPNYEQYF.

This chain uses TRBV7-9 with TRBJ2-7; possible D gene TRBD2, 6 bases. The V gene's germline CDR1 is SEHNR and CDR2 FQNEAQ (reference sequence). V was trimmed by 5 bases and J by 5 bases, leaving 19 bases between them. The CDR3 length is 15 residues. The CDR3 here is CASSPTRGGANEQYF. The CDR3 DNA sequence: TGTGCCAGCAGCCCCACCCGAGGCGGGGCTAACGAGCAGTACTTC.

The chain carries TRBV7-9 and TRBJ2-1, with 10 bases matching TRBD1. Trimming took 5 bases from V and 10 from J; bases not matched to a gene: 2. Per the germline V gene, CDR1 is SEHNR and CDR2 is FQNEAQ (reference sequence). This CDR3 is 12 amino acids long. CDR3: CASSGDRGEQFF. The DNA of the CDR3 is TGTGCCAGCAGCGGGGACAGGGGCGAGCAGTTCTTC. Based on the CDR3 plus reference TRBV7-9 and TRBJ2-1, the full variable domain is DTGVSQNPRHKITKRGQNVTFRCDPISEHNRLYWYRQTLGQGPEFLTYFQNEAQLEKSRLLSDRFSAERPKGSFSTLEIQRTEQGDSAMYLCASSGDRGEQFFGPGTRLTVL.

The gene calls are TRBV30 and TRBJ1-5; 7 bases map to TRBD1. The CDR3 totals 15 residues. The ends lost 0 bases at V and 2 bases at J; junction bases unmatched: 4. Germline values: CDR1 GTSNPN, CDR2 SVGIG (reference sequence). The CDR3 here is CAWSVRGLGNQPQHF. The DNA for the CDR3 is TGTGCCTGGAGTGTGAGGGGGCTGGGCAATCAGCCCCAGCATTTT.

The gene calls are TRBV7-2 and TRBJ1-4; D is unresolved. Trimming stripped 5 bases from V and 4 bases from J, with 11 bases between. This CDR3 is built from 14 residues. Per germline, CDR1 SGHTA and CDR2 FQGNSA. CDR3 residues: CASSKPGFNEKLFF. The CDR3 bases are TGTGCCAGCAGCAAACCGGGGTTTAATGAAAAACTGTTTTTT.

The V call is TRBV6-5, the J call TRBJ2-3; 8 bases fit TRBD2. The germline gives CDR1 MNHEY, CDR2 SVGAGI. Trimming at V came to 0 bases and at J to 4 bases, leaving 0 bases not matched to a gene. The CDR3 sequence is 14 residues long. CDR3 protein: CASSYSGGADTQYF. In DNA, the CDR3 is TGTGCCAGCAGTTACTCCGGGGGGGCAGATACGCAGTATTTT.

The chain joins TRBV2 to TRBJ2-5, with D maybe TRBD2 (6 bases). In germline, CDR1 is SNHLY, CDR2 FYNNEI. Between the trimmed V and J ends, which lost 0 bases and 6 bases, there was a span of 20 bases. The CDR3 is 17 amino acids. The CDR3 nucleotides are TGTGCCAGCAGTGAAGCGAGCCTCGAGCGGGCTGGAAAGACCCAGTACTTC. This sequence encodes CASSEASLERAGKTQYF.

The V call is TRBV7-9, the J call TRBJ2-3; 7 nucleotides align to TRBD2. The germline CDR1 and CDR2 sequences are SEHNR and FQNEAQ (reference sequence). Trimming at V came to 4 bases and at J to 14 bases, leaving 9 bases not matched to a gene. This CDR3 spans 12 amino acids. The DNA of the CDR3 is TGTGCCAGCAGCTCCCCGGGGGGAGATCTGTATTTT. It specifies CASSSPGGDLYF.

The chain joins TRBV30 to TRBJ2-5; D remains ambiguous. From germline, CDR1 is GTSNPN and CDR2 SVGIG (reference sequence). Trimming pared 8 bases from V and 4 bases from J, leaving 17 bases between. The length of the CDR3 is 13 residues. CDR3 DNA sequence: TGTGCCCTCGGCGTTGGTAGCTCAGAGACCCAGTACTTC. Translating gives CALGVGSSETQYF.

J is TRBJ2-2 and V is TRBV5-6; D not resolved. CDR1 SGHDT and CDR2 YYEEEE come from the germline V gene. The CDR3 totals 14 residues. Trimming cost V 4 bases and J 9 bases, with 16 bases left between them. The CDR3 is CASSLPGRQRELFF. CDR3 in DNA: TGTGCCAGCAGCCTCCCCGGCAGGCAGAGGGAGCTGTTTTTT.

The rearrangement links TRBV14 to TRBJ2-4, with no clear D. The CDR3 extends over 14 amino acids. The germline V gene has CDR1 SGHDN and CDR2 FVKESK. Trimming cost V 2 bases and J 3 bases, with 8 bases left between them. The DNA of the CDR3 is TGTGCCAGCAGCCAATCTTCTATCAAAAACATTCAGTACTTC. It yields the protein CASSQSSIKNIQYF.

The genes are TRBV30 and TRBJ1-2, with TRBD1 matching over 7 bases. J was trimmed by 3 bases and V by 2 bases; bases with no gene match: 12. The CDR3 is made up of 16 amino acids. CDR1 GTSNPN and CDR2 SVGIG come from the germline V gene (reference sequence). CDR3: CAWSLTRQGLDYGYTF. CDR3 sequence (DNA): TGTGCCTGGAGTTTAACTCGACAGGGCCTTGACTATGGCTACACCTTC.

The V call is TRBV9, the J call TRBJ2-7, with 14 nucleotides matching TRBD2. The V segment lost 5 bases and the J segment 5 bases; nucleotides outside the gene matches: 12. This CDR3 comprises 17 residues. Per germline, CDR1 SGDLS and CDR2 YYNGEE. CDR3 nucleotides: TGTGCCAGCAGTCCTATCTGGACTAGCGGGGGGTACCACGAGCAGTACTTC. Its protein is CASSPIWTSGGYHEQYF.

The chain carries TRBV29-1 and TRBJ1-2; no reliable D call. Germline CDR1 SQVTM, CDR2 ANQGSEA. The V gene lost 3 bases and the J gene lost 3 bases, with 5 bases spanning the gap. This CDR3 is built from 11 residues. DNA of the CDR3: TGCAGCGTTGACAGTGACTATGGCTACACCTTC. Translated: CSVDSDYGYTF.

CDR3 in DNA: TGTGCCAGCAGCCAAGGTCTGAGCGGGGAGACCCAGTACTTC. This encodes CASSQGLSGETQYF. The gene calls are TRBV4-2 and TRBJ2-5, with D perhaps matching TRBD2 (6 bases). V shed 1 base and J shed 5 bases, with 11 bases lying between them. The CDR3 contains 14 residues. Per the germline V gene, CDR1 is LGHNA and CDR2 is YNFKEQ.

The DNA of the CDR3 is TGTGCCATTGGCGCGGTGGGGCTGAACACTGAAGCTTTCTTT. The encoded protein is CAIGAVGLNTEAFF. V usage is TRBV6-1 and J usage is TRBJ1-1, with D possibly matching TRBD1 (5 bases). Trimming took off 10 bases at V and 0 bases at J, with 15 bases between the two ends. This CDR3 spans 14 amino acids. In germline, CDR1 is MNHNS, CDR2 SASEGT.

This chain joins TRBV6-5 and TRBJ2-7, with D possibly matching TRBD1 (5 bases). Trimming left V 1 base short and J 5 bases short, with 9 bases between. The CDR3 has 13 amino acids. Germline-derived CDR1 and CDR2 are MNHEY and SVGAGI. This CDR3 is CASSYYRSNEQYF. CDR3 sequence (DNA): TGTGCCAGCAGTTACTACAGGTCAAACGAGCAGTACTTC.

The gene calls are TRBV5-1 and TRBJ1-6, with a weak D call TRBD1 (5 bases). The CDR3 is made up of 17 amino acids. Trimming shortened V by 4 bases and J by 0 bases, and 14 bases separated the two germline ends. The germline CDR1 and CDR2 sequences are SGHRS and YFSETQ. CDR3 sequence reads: CASSMGPRSSYNSPLHF. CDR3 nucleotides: TGCGCCAGCAGCATGGGACCTCGGAGCTCCTATAATTCACCCCTCCACTTT.

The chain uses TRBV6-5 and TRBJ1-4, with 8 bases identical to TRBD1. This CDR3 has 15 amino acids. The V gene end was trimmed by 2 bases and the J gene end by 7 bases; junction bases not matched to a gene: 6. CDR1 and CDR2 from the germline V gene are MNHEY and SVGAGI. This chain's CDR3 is CASSYVSGGVEKLFF. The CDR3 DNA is TGTGCCAGCAGTTACGTCTCAGGGGGCGTTGAAAAACTGTTTTTT.

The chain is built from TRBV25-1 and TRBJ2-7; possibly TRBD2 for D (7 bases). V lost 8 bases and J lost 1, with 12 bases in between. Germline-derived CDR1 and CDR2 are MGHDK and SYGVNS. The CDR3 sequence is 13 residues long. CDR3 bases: TGTGCCAGCTCGAGGGGGGGTTCCTACGAGCAGTACTTC. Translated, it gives CASSRGGSYEQYF.

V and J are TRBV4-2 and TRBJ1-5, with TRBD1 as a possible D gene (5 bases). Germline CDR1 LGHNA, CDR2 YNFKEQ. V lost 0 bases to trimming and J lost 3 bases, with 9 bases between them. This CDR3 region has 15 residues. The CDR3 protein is CASSQDSGNNQPQHF. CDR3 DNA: TGTGCCAGCAGCCAAGATTCAGGGAACAATCAGCCCCAGCATTTT.